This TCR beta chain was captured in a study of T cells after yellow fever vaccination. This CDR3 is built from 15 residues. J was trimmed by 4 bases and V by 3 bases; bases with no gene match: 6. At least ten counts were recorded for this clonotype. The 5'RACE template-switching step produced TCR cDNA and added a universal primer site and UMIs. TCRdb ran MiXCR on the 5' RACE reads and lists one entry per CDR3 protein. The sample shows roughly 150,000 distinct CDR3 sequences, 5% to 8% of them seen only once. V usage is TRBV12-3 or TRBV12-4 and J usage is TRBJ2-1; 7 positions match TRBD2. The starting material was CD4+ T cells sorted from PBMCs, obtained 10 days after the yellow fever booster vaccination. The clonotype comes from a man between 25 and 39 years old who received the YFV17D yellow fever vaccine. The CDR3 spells CASSLSRGIYNEQFF. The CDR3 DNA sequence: TGTGCCAGCAGTTTGTCGCGGGGGATTTACAATGAGCAGTTCTTC.